One and the same sample provided the 2 T cell receptor beta chains below, sequenced in a study of blood T cell repertoires in COVID-19. Assay: immunoSEQ multiplex PCR; the TCRdb copy retains only in-frame clones and omits some. Altogether 150,000 to 200,000 clones are present, about 86% being singletons, with the ten largest covering less than 4%. Material: PBMCs or T cells enriched from blood (not recorded which). All receptors come from a woman between 50 and 59 years old in a cohort exposed to, infected with or recovered from COVID-19 (not recorded which).

This clone was observed a few times. The V gene is TRBV30, the J gene TRBJ2-7; maybe TRBD1 (6 bases). The CDR3 extends over 14 amino acids. CDR1 is GTSNPN and CDR2 is SVGIG in the germline V gene (reference sequence). V gave up 0 bases and J gave up 0 bases, with 9 bases separating them. Written as DNA, the CDR3 is TGTGCCTGGAGTGTAACAGGGAGCTCCTACGAGCAGTACTTC. Amino acids: CAWSVTGSSYEQYF.

The chain employs TRBV28 and TRBJ1-5, with D possibly matching TRBD1 (6 bases). The V and J ends lost 6 bases and 7 bases respectively, with 19 bases between them. Germline CDR1 is MDHEN and CDR2 is SYDVKM. The CDR3 sequence is 15 residues long. This CDR3 is CASRPPYQGIQPQHF. For the CDR3, the DNA is TGTGCCAGCAGGCCACCCTACCAGGGGATACAGCCCCAGCATTTT.